The entry below describes one TCR beta chain. Its antigen is not known. This sample stems from a study of CD8 T cells in cerebrospinal fluid in Alzheimer's disease. In the study overall: Plate-based nested PCR sequencing and droplet-based sequencing measured CSF T cell clonal expansion. The study, taken as a whole, reports: In mild cognitive impairment or Alzheimer's disease, the biggest CSF clone made up more TCRs than in controls. Healthy subjects less often had a clone of at least 3% than Alzheimer's patients.

After re-calling the 10x single-cell sequencing reads, TCRdb lists one entry per CDR3 protein, DNA absent. The sample holds 1,500 to 2,000 distinct CDR3 sequences. A live/dead marker was used to sort live CSF cells for droplet sequencing. The clonotype was recovered from a human donor with mild cognitive impairment. Sequencing was carried out using cerebrospinal fluid.

This CDR3 is CASSLDRNTEAFF. The chain uses TRBV7-7 and TRBJ1-1. CDR3 length equals 13 residues. CDR1 and CDR2 (germline): SSHAT, FNYEAQ (reference sequence).